This passage covers 9 T cell receptor beta chains from one sample sequenced in a study of T cells after yellow fever vaccination. A single record per CDR3 protein comes from TCRdb applying MiXCR to the 5' RACE reads. The table has around 610,000 distinct CDR3 sequences, around an eighth seen once. Sequenced material: PBMCs, taken on the day of the yellow fever booster vaccination. The receptors stem from a man aged 25 to 40 who received the YFV17D yellow fever vaccine.

This clonotype was found a few times. The rearrangement joins TRBV20-1 to TRBJ1-6; TRBD1 might be the D (5 bases). Germline assignment: CDR1 DFQATT and CDR2 SNEGSKA (reference sequence). The CDR3 spans 16 residues. Trimming shortened V by 0 bases and J by 7 bases, and 16 bases separated the two germline ends. In nucleotides, the CDR3 is TGCAGTGCTAGAGAGCCCACAGGAGCCCTAAATTCACCCCTCCACTTT. It codes for CSAREPTGALNSPLHF.

The V call is TRBV27, the J call TRBJ2-5; 9 bases map to TRBD2. The CDR3 has 15 residues. In germline, CDR1 is MNHEY, CDR2 SMNVEV (reference sequence). With 5 bases clipped from V and 4 bases from J, the junction kept 8 bases outside the gene matches. CDR3 DNA: TGTGCCAGCAGTCCGAGACTAGCGGTCCTAGAGACCCAGTACTTC. Translation gives CASSPRLAVLETQYF.

This chain links TRBV7-2 with TRBJ1-4; TRBD1 is a possible D gene (5 bases). Trimming left V 2 bases short and J 5 bases short, with 9 bases between. This CDR3 has 14 amino acids. From germline, CDR1 is SGHTA and CDR2 FQGNSA. The CDR3 coding sequence is TGTGCCAGCAGCTTACAGGGCCAAAATGAAAAACTGTTTTTT. Translation gives CASSLQGQNEKLFF.

This clonotype was counted a few times. The gene calls are TRBV13 and TRBJ2-1, with D perhaps TRBD2 (5 bases). Germline values: CDR1 PRHDT, CDR2 FYEKMQ (reference sequence). Trimming left V 8 bases short and J 7 bases short, with 21 bases between. The CDR3 runs to 15 residues. CDR3 nucleotide sequence: TGTGCCAGCGGCAAGGTGACGAGGGAGAGGAATGAGCAGTTCTTC. Protein sequence: CASGKVTRERNEQFF.

There are a few counts of this clonotype. This chain connects TRBV20-1 to TRBJ1-6; 8 bases agree with TRBD1. The CDR3 has 15 residues. Germline assignment: CDR1 DFQATT and CDR2 SNEGSKA (reference sequence). After removal of 6 bases from V and 7 bases from J, the junction contained 11 bases not matched to a gene. CDR3 amino acids: CSAHDRDRGNSPLHF. Written as DNA, the CDR3 is TGCAGTGCCCATGACCGAGACAGGGGAAATTCACCCCTCCACTTT.

The CDR3 spells CASSSPFPGDTQYF. The DNA of the CDR3 is TGTGCCAGCAGCTCGCCATTCCCTGGAGATACGCAGTATTTT. The V call is TRBV5-4, the J call TRBJ2-3, with D hard to call. The V end lost 3 bases, the J end lost 5 bases, and 13 bases lay between the germline ends. The CDR3 runs to 14 residues. Germline V lookup: CDR1 SGHNT, CDR2 YYREEE (reference sequence).

This sequence joins TRBV6-5 and TRBJ2-2; 7 bases match TRBD2. The CDR3 length is 15 residues. The V and J ends lost 3 bases and 6 bases, in that order; junction bases with no gene match: 7. Germline loops: CDR1 MNHEY, CDR2 SVGAGI. The DNA of the CDR3 is TGTGCCAGCAGTTATGGGGGAGGGCCGGCCGGGGAGCTGTTTTTT. Translated: CASSYGGGPAGELFF.

The V call is TRBV18, the J call TRBJ2-2, with 9 bases identical to TRBD1. This CDR3 comprises 15 residues. The trim removed 8 bases at V and 6 bases at J, leaving 10 bases unmatched. Germline lookup yields CDR1 KGHSH and CDR2 LQKENI. This CDR3 reads CASRITGGLAGELFF. The CDR3 bases are TGTGCCAGCCGCATTACAGGGGGCCTCGCCGGGGAGCTGTTTTTT.

This clonotype was recorded at least ten times. The rearrangement links TRBV7-2 to TRBJ2-1; 15 bases match TRBD2. The trim removed 10 bases at V and 1 base at J, leaving 8 bases unmatched. The CDR3 runs to 17 residues. CDR1 SGHTA and CDR2 FQGNSA come from the germline V gene. Here the CDR3 reads CATGGTSGRSSYNEQFF. CDR3 nucleotides: TGTGCCACCGGCGGGACTAGCGGGAGGAGTTCCTACAATGAGCAGTTCTTC.